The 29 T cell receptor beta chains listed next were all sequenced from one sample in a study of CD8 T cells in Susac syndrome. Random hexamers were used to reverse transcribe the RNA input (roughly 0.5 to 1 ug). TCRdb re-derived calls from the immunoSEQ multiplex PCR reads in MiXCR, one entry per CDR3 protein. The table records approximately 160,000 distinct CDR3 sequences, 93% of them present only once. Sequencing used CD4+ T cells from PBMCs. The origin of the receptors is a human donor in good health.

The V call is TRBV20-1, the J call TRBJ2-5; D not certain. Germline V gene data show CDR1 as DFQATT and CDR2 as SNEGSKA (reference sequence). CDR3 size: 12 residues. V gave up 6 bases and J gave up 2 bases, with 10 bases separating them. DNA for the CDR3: TGCAGTGCGGCCACGAGGCAAGAGACCCAGTACTTC. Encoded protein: CSAATRQETQYF.

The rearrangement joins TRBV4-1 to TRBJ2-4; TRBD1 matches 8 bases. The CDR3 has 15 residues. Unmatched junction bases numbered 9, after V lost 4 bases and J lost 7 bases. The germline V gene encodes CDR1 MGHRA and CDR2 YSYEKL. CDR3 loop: CASSRTSQGENIQYF. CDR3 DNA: TGCGCCAGCAGCCGTACATCACAGGGGGAGAACATTCAGTACTTC.

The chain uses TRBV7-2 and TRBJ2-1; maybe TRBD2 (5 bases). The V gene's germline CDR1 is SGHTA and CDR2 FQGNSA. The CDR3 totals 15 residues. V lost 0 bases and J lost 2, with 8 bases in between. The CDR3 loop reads CASSLASVAYNEQFF. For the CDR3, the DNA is TGTGCCAGCAGCTTAGCTAGCGTGGCCTACAATGAGCAGTTCTTC.

The CDR3 DNA reads as TGTGCCAGCAGCTTAAGGGACAGGGATCAGCCCCAGCATTTT. Translated: CASSLRDRDQPQHF. The V call is TRBV7-9, the J call TRBJ1-5; TRBD1 agrees at 9 bases. The V gene end was trimmed by 2 bases and the J gene end by 5 bases; junction bases not matched to a gene: 1. From germline, CDR1 is SEHNR and CDR2 FQNEAQ (reference sequence). The length of the CDR3 is 14 residues.

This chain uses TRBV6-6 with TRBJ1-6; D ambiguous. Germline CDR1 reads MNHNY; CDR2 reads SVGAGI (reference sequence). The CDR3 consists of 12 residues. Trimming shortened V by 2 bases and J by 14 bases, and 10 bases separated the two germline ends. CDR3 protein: CASSYEGDTLHF. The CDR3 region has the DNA TGTGCCAGCAGTTACGAGGGTGACACCCTCCACTTT.

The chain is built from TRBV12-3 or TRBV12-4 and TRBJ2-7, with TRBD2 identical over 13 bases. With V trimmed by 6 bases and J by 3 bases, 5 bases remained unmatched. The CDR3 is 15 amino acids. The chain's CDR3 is CASSATSGGGYEQYF. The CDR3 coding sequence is TGTGCCAGCAGCGCTACTAGCGGGGGGGGCTACGAGCAGTACTTC.

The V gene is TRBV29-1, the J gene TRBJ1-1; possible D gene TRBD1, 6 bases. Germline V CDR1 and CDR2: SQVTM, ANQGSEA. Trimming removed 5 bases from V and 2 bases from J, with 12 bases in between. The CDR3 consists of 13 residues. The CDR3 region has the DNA TGCAGCGTTTTCGACAGGATCAACACTGAAGCTTTCTTT. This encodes CSVFDRINTEAFF.

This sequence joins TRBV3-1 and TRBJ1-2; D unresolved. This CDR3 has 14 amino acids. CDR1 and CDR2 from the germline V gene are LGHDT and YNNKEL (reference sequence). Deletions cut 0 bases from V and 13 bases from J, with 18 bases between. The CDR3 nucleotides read TGTGCCAGCAGCCAAGATCCAAGTACATCTAAAGCCACCTTC. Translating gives CASSQDPSTSKATF.

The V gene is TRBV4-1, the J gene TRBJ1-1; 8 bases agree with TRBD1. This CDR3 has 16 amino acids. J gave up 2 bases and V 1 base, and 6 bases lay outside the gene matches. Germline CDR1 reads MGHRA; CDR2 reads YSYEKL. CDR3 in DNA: TGCGCCAGCAGCCAAGGACAGGGGATAAGAAACACTGAAGCTTTCTTT. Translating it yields CASSQGQGIRNTEAFF.

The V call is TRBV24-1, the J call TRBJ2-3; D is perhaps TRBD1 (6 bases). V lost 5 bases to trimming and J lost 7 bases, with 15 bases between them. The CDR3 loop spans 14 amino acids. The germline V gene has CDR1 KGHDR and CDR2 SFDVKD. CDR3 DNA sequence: TGTGCCACCAGTGCCCCGGGACAATCAAATACGCAGTATTTT. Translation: CATSAPGQSNTQYF.

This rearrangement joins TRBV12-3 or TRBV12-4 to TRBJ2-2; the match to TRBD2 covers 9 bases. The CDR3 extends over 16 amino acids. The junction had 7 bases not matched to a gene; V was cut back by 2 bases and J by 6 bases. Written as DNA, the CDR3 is TGTGCCAGCAGTTTAACGACGGCGGGGGGGTCCGGGGAGCTGTTTTTT. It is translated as CASSLTTAGGSGELFF.

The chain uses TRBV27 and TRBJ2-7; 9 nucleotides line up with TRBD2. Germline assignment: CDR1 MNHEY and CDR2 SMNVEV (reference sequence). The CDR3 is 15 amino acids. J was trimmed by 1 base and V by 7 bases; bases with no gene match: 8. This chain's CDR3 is CASKDRSGGSYEQYF. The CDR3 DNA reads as TGTGCCAGCAAGGATCGTAGCGGGGGTTCCTACGAGCAGTACTTC.

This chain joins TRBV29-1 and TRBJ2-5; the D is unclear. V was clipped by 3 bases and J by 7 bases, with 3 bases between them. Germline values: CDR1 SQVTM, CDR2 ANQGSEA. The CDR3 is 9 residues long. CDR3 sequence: CSVEGTQYF. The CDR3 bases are TGCAGCGTTGAGGGGACCCAGTACTTC.

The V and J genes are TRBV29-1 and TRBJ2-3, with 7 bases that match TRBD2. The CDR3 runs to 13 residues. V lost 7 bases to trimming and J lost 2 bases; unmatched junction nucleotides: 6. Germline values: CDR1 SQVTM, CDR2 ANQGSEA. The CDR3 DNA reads TGCAGCGGCCAGCGGGGTTTCACAGATACGCAGTATTTT. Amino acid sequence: CSGQRGFTDTQYF.

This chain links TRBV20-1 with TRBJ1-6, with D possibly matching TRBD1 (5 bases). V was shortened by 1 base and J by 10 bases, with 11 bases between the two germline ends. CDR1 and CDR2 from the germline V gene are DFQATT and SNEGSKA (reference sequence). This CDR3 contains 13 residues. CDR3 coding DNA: TGCAGTGCTAGAGTCGTCGGGGACTCACCCCTCCACTTT. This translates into CSARVVGDSPLHF.

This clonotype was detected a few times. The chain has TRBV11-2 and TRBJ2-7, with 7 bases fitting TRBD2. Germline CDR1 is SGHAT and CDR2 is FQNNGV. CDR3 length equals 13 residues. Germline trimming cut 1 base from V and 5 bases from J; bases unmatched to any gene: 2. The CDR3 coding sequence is TGTGCCAGCAGCTTAGCGGGGGGAAACGAGCAGTACTTC. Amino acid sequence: CASSLAGGNEQYF. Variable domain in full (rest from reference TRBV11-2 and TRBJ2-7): EAGVAQSPRYKIIEKRQSVAFWCNPISGHATLYWYQQILGQGPKLLIQFQNNGVVDDSQLPKDRFSAERLKGVDSTLKIQPAKLEDSAVYLCASSLAGGNEQYFGPGTRLTVT.

CDR3 sequence reads: CASSALDDPWETQYF. As DNA, the CDR3 is TGTGCCAGCAGCGCGTTAGACGACCCCTGGGAGACCCAGTACTTC. This chain connects TRBV9 to TRBJ2-5; no definite D call. This CDR3 is built from 15 residues. Germline V lookup: CDR1 SGDLS, CDR2 YYNGEE. V lost 3 bases and J lost 5, with 17 bases in between. The full variable domain, rest sourced from reference TRBV9 and TRBJ2-5, is DSGVTQTPKHLITATGQRVTLRCSPRSGDLSVYWYQQSLDQGLQFLIQYYNGEERAKGNILERFSAQQFPDLHSELNLSSLELGDSALYFCASSALDDPWETQYFGPGTRLLVL.

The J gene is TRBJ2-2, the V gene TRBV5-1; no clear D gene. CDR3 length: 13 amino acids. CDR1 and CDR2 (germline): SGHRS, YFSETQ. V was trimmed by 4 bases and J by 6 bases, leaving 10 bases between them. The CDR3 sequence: CASSAIGSGELFF. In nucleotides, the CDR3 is TGCGCCAGCAGCGCGATTGGTTCCGGGGAGCTGTTTTTT. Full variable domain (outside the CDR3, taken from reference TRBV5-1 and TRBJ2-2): KAGVTQTPRYLIKTRGQQVTLSCSPISGHRSVSWYQQTPGQGLQFLFEYFSETQRNKGNFPGRFSGRQFSNSRSEMNVSTLELGDSALYLCASSAIGSGELFFGEGSRLTVL.

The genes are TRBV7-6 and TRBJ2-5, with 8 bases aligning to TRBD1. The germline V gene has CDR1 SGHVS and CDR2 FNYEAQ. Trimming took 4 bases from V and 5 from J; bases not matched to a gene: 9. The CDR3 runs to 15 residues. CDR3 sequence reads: CASSSWTGTKETQYF. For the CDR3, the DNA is TGTGCCAGCAGCTCGTGGACAGGGACCAAGGAGACCCAGTACTTC. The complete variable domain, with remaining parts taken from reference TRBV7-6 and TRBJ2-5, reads GAGVSQSPRYKVTKRGQDVALRCDPISGHVSLYWYRQALGQGPEFLTYFNYEAQQDKSGLPNDRFSAERPEGSISTLTIQRTEQRDSAMYRCASSSWTGTKETQYFGPGTRLLVL.

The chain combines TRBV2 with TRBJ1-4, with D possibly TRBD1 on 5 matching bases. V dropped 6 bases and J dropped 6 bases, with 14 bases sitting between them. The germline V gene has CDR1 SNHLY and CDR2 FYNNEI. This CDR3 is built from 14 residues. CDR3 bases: TGTGCCAGCAGCCGGGGGGGGGAGTATGAAAAACTGTTTTTT. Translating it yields CASSRGGEYEKLFF.

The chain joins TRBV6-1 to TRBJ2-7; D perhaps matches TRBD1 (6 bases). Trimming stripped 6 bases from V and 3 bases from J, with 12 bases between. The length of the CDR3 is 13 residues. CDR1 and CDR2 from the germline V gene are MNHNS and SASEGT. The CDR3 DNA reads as TGTGCCAGCAGCGAACACAGGGACTACGAGCAGTACTTC. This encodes CASSEHRDYEQYF.

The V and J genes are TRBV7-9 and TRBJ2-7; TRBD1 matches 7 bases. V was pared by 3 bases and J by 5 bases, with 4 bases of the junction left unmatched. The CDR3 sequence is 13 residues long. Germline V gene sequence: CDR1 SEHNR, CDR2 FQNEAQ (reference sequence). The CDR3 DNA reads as TGTGCCAGCAGCTTCCCCGACAGGGACGAGCAGTACTTC. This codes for CASSFPDRDEQYF.

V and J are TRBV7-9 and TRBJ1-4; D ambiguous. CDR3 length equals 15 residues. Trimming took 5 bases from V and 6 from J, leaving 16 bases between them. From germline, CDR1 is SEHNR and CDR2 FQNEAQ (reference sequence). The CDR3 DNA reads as TGTGCCAGCAGCCCAGACTTCAACGGGTATGAAAAACTGTTTTTT. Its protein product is CASSPDFNGYEKLFF.

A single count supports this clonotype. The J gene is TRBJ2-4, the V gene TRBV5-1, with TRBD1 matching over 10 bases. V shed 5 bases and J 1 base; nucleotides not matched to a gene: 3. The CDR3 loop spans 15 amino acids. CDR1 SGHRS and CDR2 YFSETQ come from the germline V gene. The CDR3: CASRRQGAAKNIQYF. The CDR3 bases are TGCGCCAGCAGAAGACAGGGGGCGGCCAAAAACATTCAGTACTTC. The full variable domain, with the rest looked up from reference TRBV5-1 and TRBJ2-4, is KAGVTQTPRYLIKTRGQQVTLSCSPISGHRSVSWYQQTPGQGLQFLFEYFSETQRNKGNFPGRFSGRQFSNSRSEMNVSTLELGDSALYLCASRRQGAAKNIQYFGAGTRLSVL.

The CDR3: CSARQGFSGANVLTF. CDR3 in DNA: TGCAGTGCTCGACAGGGTTTCTCTGGGGCCAACGTCCTGACTTTC. The rearrangement joins TRBV20-1 to TRBJ2-6, with 7 nucleotides matching TRBD1. V shed 5 bases, J shed 0 bases, and the junction held 4 bases outside the gene matches. Germline CDR1 DFQATT, CDR2 SNEGSKA (reference sequence). The CDR3 spans 15 residues.

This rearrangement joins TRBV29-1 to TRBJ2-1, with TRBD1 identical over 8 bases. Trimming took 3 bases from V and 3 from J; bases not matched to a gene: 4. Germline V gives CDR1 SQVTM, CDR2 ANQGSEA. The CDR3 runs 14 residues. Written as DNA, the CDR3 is TGCAGCGTTGACCCGACAGGGGACTACAATGAGCAGTTCTTC. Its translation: CSVDPTGDYNEQFF.

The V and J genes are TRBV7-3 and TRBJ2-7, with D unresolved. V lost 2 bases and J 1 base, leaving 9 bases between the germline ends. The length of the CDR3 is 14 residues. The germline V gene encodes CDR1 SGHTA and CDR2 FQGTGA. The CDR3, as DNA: TGTGCCAGCAGCTTAGACGGCATATCCTACGAGCAGTACTTC. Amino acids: CASSLDGISYEQYF.

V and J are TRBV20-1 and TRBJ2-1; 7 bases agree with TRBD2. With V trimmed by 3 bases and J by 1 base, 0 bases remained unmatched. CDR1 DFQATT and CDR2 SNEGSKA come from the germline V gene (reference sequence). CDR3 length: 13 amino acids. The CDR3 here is CSASGGSYNEQFF. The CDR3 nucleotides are TGCAGTGCTAGCGGGGGGTCCTACAATGAGCAGTTCTTC.

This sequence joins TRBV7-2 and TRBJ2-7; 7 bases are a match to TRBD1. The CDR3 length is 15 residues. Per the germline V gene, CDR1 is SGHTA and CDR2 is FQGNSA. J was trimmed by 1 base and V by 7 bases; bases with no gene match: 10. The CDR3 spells CASTLNPGQSYEQYF. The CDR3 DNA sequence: TGTGCCAGCACCCTGAACCCGGGACAGTCCTACGAGCAGTACTTC.